These 11 T cell receptor beta chains were all obtained from the same sample, sequenced in a study of CD8 T cells in Susac syndrome (dated by TCRdb to about 2019). The library was prepared using the immunoSEQ multiplex PCR assay. RNA was extracted using the RNeasy kit, and about 0.45 to 1 ug of the RNA was reverse transcribed with random hexamers. TCRdb cleaned the public reads at Q25 with fastp, built clones with MiXCR and kept in-frame beta chains. A single entry per CDR3 protein holds the most common genes and DNA from its merged rows. For this sample there are tens of thousands of distinct CDR3 sequences; about 91% appear just once. The ten top clones hold around 0.5% of the sample. The sequenced sample consisted of CD8+ T cells from PBMCs. These receptors were obtained from a human donor with multiple sclerosis.

V usage is TRBV12-3 or TRBV12-4 and J usage is TRBJ2-2; 7 bases line up with TRBD1. The CDR3 spans 16 residues. V lost 1 base, J lost 7 bases, and 9 bases stayed unmatched. The CDR3 region is CASSLGGDREFGELFF. The CDR3 DNA reads TGTGCCAGCAGTTTAGGAGGCGACAGGGAGTTCGGGGAGCTGTTTTTT.

The CDR3: CASSQSTGDSGGYTF. CDR3 nucleotides: TGCGCCAGCAGCCAGTCCACAGGAGACTCAGGAGGCTACACCTTC. The rearrangement links TRBV4-1 to TRBJ1-2, with D tentatively TRBD1 (5 bases). The CDR3 is made up of 15 amino acids. CDR1 is MGHRA, CDR2 YSYEKL, per germline. The V end lost 3 bases, the J end lost 8 bases, and 19 bases lay between the germline ends.

CDR3 nucleotides: TGTGCCAGCAGCGTAGAAGACGGGACTGAAGAGCAGTACTTC. Protein: CASSVEDGTEEQYF. The gene calls are TRBV9 and TRBJ2-7; D possibly corresponds to TRBD2 (6 bases). V lost 0 bases and J lost 7, with 14 bases in between. Germline CDR1 SGDLS, CDR2 YYNGEE. The CDR3 covers 14 residues.

In DNA, the CDR3 is TGTGCCAGCAGTTTCCGGCTAAGTGGTGACATTCAGTACTTC. Protein: CASSFRLSGDIQYF. The chain links TRBV12-3 or TRBV12-4 to TRBJ2-4; D call uncertain. This CDR3 is built from 14 residues. Between the trimmed V and J ends, which lost 3 bases and 8 bases, there was a span of 14 bases.

V usage is TRBV20-1 and J usage is TRBJ2-2; no definite D call. V was pared by 2 bases and J by 0 bases, with 25 bases between. The CDR3 extends over 20 amino acids. In germline, CDR1 is DFQATT, CDR2 SNEGSKA (reference sequence). The CDR3 region is CSARTIRFGLPFANTGELFF. CDR3 coding DNA: TGCAGTGCTAGAACCATTCGCTTTGGCTTGCCATTCGCGAACACCGGGGAGCTGTTTTTT.

The chain joins TRBV2 to TRBJ2-2; possible D gene TRBD2, 6 bases. With 6 bases removed from V and 0 bases from J, the gap between germline ends came to 11 bases. This CDR3 spans 15 amino acids. Germline V gene sequence: CDR1 SNHLY, CDR2 FYNNEI. DNA of the CDR3: TGTGCCAGCAGCCCGGCGGGGACGAACACCGGGGAGCTGTTTTTT. Translated: CASSPAGTNTGELFF. The full variable domain, with the rest looked up from reference TRBV2 and TRBJ2-2, is EPEVTQTPSHQVTQMGQEVILRCVPISNHLYFYWYRQILGQKVEFLVSFYNNEISEKSEIFDDQFSVERPDGSNFTLKIRSTKLEDSAMYFCASSPAGTNTGELFFGEGSRLTVL.

This clonotype has a single count. The chain employs TRBV12-3 or TRBV12-4 and TRBJ1-2; 7 nucleotides match TRBD1. The V and J ends lost 6 bases and 4 bases, in that order; junction bases with no gene match: 5. The CDR3 is 13 amino acids. This CDR3 is CASSPAGGYGYTF. In nucleotides, the CDR3 is TGTGCCAGCAGCCCCGCAGGGGGCTATGGCTACACCTTC.

The chain combines TRBV6-5 with TRBJ2-2; the match to TRBD1 covers 9 bases. The length of the CDR3 is 15 residues. V was clipped by 4 bases and J by 6 bases; unmatched bases: 6. Germline V gene lookup returns CDR1 MNHEY and CDR2 SVGAGI. The CDR3 region is CASSSGTGFSGELFF. In DNA form, the CDR3 reads TGTGCCAGCAGTTCCGGGACAGGGTTTTCCGGGGAGCTGTTTTTT.

The chain combines TRBV19 with TRBJ2-1; 8 positions agree with TRBD2. The CDR3 totals 16 residues. CDR1 LNHDA and CDR2 SQIVND come from the germline V gene (reference sequence). The junction had 7 bases not matched to a gene; V was cut back by 6 bases and J by 0 bases. In DNA, the CDR3 is TGTGCCAGTAGCTATCGACTAGCGCACTCCTACAATGAGCAGTTCTTC. Translating it yields CASSYRLAHSYNEQFF.

The chain is built from TRBV13 and TRBJ2-7; D may correspond to TRBD1 or TRBD2 (5 bases each). This CDR3 has 14 amino acids. Trimming removed 5 bases from V and 5 bases from J, with 16 bases in between. Germline assignment: CDR1 PRHDT and CDR2 FYEKMQ (reference sequence). The CDR3 nucleotides are TGTGCCAGCAGCCCGGGGACGGATCCGGACGAGCAGTACTTC. Its translation is CASSPGTDPDEQYF. Full variable domain (rest looked up from reference TRBV13 and TRBJ2-7): AAGVIQSPRHLIKEKRETATLKCYPIPRHDTVYWYQQGPGQDPQFLISFYEKMQSDKGSIPDRFSAQQFSDYHSELNMSSLELGDSALYFCASSPGTDPDEQYFGPGTRLTVT.

The chain recombines TRBV3-1 with TRBJ2-7, with a tentative D call TRBD2 (5 bases). The germline gives CDR1 LGHDT, CDR2 YNNKEL (reference sequence). This CDR3 region has 16 residues. V dropped 1 base and J dropped 2 bases, with 15 bases sitting between them. Here the CDR3 reads CASSQVSWTFPYEQYF. CDR3 nucleotide sequence: TGTGCCAGCAGCCAAGTGAGCTGGACTTTTCCCTACGAGCAGTACTTC.